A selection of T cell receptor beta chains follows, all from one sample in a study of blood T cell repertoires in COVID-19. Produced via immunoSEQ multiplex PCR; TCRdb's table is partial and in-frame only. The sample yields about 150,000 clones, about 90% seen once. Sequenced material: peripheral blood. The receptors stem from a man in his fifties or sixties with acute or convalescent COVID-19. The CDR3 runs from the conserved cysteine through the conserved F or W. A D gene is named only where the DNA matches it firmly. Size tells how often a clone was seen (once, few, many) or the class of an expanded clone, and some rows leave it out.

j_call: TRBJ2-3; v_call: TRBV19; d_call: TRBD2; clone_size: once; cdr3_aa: CASSLRTSGTLTDTQYF; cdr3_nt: TGTGCCAGTAGTCTCAGGACTAGCGGCACCCTCACAGATACGCAGTATTTT
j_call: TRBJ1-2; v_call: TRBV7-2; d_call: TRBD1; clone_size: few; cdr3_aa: CASSFDRVYGYTF; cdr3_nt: TGTGCCAGCAGCTTCGACAGGGTCTATGGCTACACCTTC
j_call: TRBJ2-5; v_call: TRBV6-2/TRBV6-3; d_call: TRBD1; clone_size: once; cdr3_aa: CASSYSSTGSETQYF; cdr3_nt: TGTGCCAGCAGTTACTCTTCGACAGGGAGTGAGACCCAGTACTTC
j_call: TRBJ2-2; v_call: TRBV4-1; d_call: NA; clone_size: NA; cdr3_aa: CASSQDRLQNTGELFF; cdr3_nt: TGCGCCAGCAGCCAAGATCGACTCCAGAACACCGGGGAGCTGTTTTTT
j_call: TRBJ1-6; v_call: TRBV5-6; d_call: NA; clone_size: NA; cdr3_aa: CASKSGSSYNSPLHF; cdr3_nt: TGTGCCAGCAAAAGTGGCAGCTCCTATAATTCACCCCTCCACTTT
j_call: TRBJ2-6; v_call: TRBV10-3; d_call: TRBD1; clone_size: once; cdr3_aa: CAISIFRDSSSGANVLTF; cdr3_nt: TGTGCCATCAGTATTTTCCGGGACAGTAGCTCTGGGGCCAACGTCCTGACTTTC
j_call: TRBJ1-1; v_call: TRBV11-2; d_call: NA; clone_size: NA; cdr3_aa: CASSLLAANTEAFF; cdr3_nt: TGTGCCAGCAGCTTACTTGCGGCGAACACTGAAGCTTTCTTT
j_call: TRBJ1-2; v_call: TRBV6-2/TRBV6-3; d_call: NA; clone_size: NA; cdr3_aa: CASSRKGLSYTF; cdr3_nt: TGTGCCAGCAGCCGAAAGGGGCTTAGCTACACCTTC
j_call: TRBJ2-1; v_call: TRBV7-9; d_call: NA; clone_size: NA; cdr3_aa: CASSGRDEQFF; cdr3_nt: TGTGCCAGCAGTGGCCGGGATGAGCAGTTCTTC
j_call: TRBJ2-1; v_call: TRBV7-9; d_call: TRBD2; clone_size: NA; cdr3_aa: CASSPVAGGSNEQFF; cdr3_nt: TGTGCCAGCAGTCCGGTAGCGGGAGGCAGCAATGAGCAGTTCTTC
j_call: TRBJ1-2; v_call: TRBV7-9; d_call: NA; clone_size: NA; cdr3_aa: CASSLKGLSDYGYTF; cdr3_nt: TGTGCCAGCAGCTTAAAGGGGTTGAGTGACTATGGCTACACCTTC
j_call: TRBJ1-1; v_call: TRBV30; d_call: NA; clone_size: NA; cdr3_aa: CAWSGTVMNTEAFF; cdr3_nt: TGTGCCTGGAGTGGGACAGTCATGAACACTGAAGCTTTCTTT
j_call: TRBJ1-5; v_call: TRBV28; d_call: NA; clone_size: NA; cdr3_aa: CASNLIQGTRQPQHF; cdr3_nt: TGTGCCAGCAACCTAATTCAGGGTACCAGGCAGCCCCAGCATTTT
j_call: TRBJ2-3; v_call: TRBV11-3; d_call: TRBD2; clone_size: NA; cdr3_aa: CASSGTSGRTDTQYF; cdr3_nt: TGTGCCAGCAGCGGGACTAGCGGGCGCACAGATACGCAGTATTTT
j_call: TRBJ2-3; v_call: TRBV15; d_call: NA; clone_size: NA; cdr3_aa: CATSRVGRHTDTQYF; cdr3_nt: TGTGCCACCAGCAGAGTGGGCAGACACACAGATACGCAGTATTTT
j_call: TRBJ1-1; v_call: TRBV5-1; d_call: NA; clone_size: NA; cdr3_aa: CASSLEVRGMNTEAFF; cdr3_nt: TGCGCCAGCAGCTTGGAGGTTAGGGGAATGAACACTGAAGCTTTCTTT
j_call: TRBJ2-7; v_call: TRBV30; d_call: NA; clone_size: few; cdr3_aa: CAWSVGGSYEQYF; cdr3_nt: TGTGCCTGGAGTGTCGGTGGGAGCTACGAGCAGTACTTC
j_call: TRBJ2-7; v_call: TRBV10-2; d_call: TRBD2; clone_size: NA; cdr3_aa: CASSGTSGAYEQYF; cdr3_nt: TGCGCCAGCAGTGGGACTAGCGGAGCCTACGAGCAGTACTTC
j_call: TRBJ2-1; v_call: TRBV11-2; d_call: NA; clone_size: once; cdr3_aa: CASSLQGYSYNEQFF; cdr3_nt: TGTGCCAGCAGCTTACAGGGCTACTCCTACAATGAGCAGTTCTTC
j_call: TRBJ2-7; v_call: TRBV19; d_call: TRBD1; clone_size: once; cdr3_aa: CASSFGQGKRQYF; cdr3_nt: TGTGCCAGTAGTTTCGGACAGGGAAAACGGCAGTACTTC
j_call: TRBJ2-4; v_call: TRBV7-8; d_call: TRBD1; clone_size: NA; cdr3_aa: CASSARTGKNIQYF; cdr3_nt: TGTGCCAGCAGCGCCCGGACAGGAAAAAACATTCAGTACTTC
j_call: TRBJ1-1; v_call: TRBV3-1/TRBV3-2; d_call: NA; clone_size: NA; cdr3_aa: CASSSRVDTEAFF; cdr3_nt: TGTGCCAGCAGCTCCAGGGTTGACACTGAAGCTTTCTTT
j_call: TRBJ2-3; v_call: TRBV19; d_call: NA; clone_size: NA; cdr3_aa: CASTPGILGDTQYF; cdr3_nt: TGTGCCAGTACTCCCGGGATCCTTGGCGATACGCAGTATTTT
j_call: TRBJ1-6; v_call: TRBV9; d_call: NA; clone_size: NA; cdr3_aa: CASSVDVGIDLGSPLHF; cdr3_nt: TGTGCCAGCAGCGTAGATGTCGGGATAGACTTGGGTTCACCCCTCCACTTT
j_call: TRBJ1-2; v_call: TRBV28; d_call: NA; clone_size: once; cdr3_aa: CASSLDRYGYTF; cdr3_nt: TGTGCCAGCAGTCTGGACAGATATGGCTACACCTTC
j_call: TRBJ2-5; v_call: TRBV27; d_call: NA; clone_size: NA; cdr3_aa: CASSLSTTGTQYF; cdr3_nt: TGTGCCAGCAGTTTAAGCACGACGGGGACCCAGTACTTC
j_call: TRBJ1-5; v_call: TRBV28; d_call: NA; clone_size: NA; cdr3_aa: CASWGQGIFQPQHF; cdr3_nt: TGTGCCAGCTGGGGGCAGGGGATCTTCCAGCCCCAGCATTTT
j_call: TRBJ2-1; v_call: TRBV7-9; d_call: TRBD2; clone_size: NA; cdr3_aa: CASSLPLLAGEVNEQFF; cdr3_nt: TGTGCCAGCAGCCTCCCTCTTCTAGCGGGAGAGGTCAATGAGCAGTTCTTC
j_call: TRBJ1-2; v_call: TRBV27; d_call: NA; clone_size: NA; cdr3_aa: CASSSYNYGYTF; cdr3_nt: TGTGCCAGCAGTTCGTATAACTATGGCTACACCTTC
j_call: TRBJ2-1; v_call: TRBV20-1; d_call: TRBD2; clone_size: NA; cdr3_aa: CSASRREIYNEQFF; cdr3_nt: TGCAGTGCTAGTCGGCGGGAGATATACAATGAGCAGTTCTTC
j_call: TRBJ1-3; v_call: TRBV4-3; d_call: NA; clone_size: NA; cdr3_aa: CASSQAEETTIYF; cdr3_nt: TGCGCCAGCAGCCAAGCGGAGGAGACCACCATATATTTT
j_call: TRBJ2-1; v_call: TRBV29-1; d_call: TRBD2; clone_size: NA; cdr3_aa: CSVDPIAGGLDEQFF; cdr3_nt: TGCAGCGTTGACCCAATAGCGGGGGGCCTGGATGAGCAGTTCTTC
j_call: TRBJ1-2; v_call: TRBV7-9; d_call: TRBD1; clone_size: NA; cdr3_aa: CASSPPETGANYGYTF; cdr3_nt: TGTGCCAGCAGCCCCCCGGAGACAGGGGCTAACTATGGCTACACCTTC
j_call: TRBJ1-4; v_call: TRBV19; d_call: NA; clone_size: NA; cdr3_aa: CASTPEAGGINEKLFF; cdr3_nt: TGTGCCAGTACTCCCGAGGCGGGGGGCATTAATGAAAAACTGTTTTTT
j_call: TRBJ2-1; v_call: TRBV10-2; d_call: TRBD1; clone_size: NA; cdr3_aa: CASNFGQGYNEQFF; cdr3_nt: TGCGCCAGCAACTTCGGACAGGGTTACAATGAGCAGTTCTTC
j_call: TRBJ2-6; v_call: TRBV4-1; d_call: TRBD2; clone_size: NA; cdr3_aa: CASSLWQRETGANVLTF; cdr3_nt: TGCGCCAGCAGCCTTTGGCAGCGGGAAACTGGGGCCAACGTCCTGACTTTC
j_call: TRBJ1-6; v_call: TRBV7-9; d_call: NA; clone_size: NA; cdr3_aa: CASSSGGSSYSPLHF; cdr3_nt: TGTGCCAGCAGCTCAGGTGGGAGCTCGTATTCACCCCTCCACTTT
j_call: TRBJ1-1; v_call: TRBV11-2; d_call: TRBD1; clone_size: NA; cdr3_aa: CASSSYRAPSTGLGTEAFF; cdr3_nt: TGTGCCAGCAGCTCATATAGGGCCCCATCGACAGGGTTGGGCACTGAAGCTTTCTTT
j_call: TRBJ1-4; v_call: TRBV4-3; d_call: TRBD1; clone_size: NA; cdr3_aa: CASSWSAGIRTGGTFNEKLFF; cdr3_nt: TGCGCCAGCAGCTGGTCGGCGGGCATCCGGACAGGGGGCACGTTTAATGAAAAACTGTTTTTT
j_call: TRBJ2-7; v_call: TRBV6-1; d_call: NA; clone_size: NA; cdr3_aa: CASSEGLAGTFYF; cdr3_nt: TGTGCCAGCAGTGAAGGTCTGGCAGGCACGTTCTACTTC
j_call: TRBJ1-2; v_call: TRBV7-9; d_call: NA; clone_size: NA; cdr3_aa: CASSLKFSGYDGYTF; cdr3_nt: TGTGCCAGCAGCCTAAAATTTTCAGGGTACGATGGCTACACCTTC
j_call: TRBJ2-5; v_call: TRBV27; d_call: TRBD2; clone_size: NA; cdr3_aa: CASRRAGSAQETQYF; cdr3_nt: TGTGCCAGCAGGAGAGCGGGGAGCGCTCAAGAGACCCAGTACTTC